The present T cell receptor beta chain was sequenced within a study of cytomegalovirus exposure and HLA in healthy donors. This CDR3 has 13 residues. Losses at the gene ends were 4 bases for V and 1 base for J; bases not matched to a gene: 3. In germline, CDR1 is SQVTM, CDR2 ANQGSEA. Researchers ran the PCR with 60 Vbeta and 13 Jbeta primers. Clones were sequenced by immunoSEQ multiplex PCR, and TCRdb holds only the in-frame ones, with some missing. Altogether approximately 160,000 clones are present, 82% being singletons, with the ten largest covering roughly 1.5%. Source material: PBMCs. The origin of this receptor is a male donor in good health and CMV-seronegative. V is TRBV29-1 and J is TRBJ1-1; TRBD1 matches 7 bases. The CDR3 nucleotides read TGCAGCGTTGGACAGGGCAAGAACACTGAAGCTTTCTTT. This encodes CSVGQGKNTEAFF. Filled out from reference TRBV29-1 and TRBJ1-1, the complete variable domain reads SAVISQKPSRDICQRGTSLTIQCQVDSQVTMMFWYRQQPGQSLTLIATANQGSEATYESGFVIDKFPISRPNLTFSTLTVSNMSPEDSSIYLCSVGQGKNTEAFFGQGTRLTVV.